The 2 T cell receptor beta chains below were found in one sample sequenced in a study. Tregs were sorted as CD4+CD25+CD127-/low cells. TCRdb re-analysed the 5' RACE reads in MiXCR, keeping a single row per CDR3 protein. The repertoire holds approximately 40,000 distinct CDR3 sequences, with under 25% as singletons. The sequenced sample was Tregs sorted from blood. The receptors derive from a female donor with breast cancer.

This clonotype has more than one count but fewer than ten. The chain carries TRBV21-1 and TRBJ2-2; TRBD2, as called in the table, went unchecked against the DNA. TRBV21-1 is assigned pseudogene status. The CDR3 is 19 residues long. As DNA, the CDR3 is TGTGCCAGCACCCAACTCCCACAGGAGGGAGGCCAAAGGACCGGGGAGCTGTTTTTT. As protein: CASTQLPQEGGQRTGELFF.

This clonotype appeared many times. This chain joins TRBV12-3 or TRBV12-4 and TRBJ2-7; maybe TRBD2 (5 bases). Trimming pared 5 bases from V and 5 bases from J, leaving 16 bases between. CDR3 length: 14 residues. The CDR3 sequence: CASSPAVAPDEQYF. The CDR3 nucleotides are TGTGCCAGCAGTCCGGCGGTAGCGCCTGACGAGCAGTACTTC.